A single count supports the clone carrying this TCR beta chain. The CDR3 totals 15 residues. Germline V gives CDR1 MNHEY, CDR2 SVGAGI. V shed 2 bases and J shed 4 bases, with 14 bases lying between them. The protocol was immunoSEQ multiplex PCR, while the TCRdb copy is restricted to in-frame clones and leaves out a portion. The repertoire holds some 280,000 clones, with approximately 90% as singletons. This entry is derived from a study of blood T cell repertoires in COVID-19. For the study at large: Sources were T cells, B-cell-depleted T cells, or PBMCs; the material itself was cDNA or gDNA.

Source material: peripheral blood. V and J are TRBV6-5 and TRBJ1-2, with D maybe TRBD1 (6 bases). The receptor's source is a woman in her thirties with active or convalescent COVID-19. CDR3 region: CASSYDRGAGYGYTF. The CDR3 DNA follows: TGTGCCAGCAGTTACGACCGGGGGGCTGGCTATGGCTACACCTTC.